These T cell receptor beta chains were read from a single sample in a study of cytomegalovirus exposure and HLA in healthy donors. Repertoires were generated with immunoSEQ multiplex PCR, while TCRdb's copy carries only in-frame clones and drops some. The profile shows approximately 100,000 clones, under 85% of them singletons. Sequencing was performed on PBMCs. These receptors were taken from a middle-aged man in good health and CMV-seronegative. CDR3s include the opening cysteine and the closing phenylalanine or tryptophan. Each record gives: clone size, J gene, V gene, CDR3 length, D gene, CDR3 protein, CDR3 DNA. D genes are given only for firm matches. Size tells how often a clone was seen (once, few, many) or the class of an expanded clone, and some rows leave it out.

abundance: .
j_gene: TRBJ1-1
v_gene: TRBV7-3
len: 13
d_gene: .
CDR3aa: CASSFGRNTEAFF
CDR3nt: TGTGCCAGCAGCTTCGGGAGAAACACTGAAGCTTTCTTT

abundance: .
j_gene: TRBJ1-3
v_gene: TRBV6-5
len: 15
d_gene: .
CDR3aa: CASSYSLNSGNTIYF
CDR3nt: TGTGCCAGCAGTTACTCACTGAACTCTGGAAACACCATATATTTT

abundance: .
j_gene: TRBJ1-2
v_gene: TRBV5-4
len: 14
d_gene: .
CDR3aa: CASRFEGANYGYTF
CDR3nt: TGTGCCAGCAGATTCGAGGGGGCTAACTATGGCTACACCTTC

abundance: .
j_gene: TRBJ1-2
v_gene: TRBV28
len: 15
d_gene: TRBD1
CDR3aa: CASRGGQRDNYGYTF
CDR3nt: TGTGCCAGCAGGGGGGGACAGCGAGATAACTATGGCTACACCTTC

abundance: .
j_gene: TRBJ1-2
v_gene: TRBV27
len: 16
d_gene: .
CDR3aa: CASSILGAGGPYGYTF
CDR3nt: TGTGCCAGCAGTATACTAGGGGCGGGGGGTCCCTATGGCTACACCTTC

abundance: .
j_gene: TRBJ1-5
v_gene: TRBV5-8
len: 15
d_gene: .
CDR3aa: CASSFVLAGNQPQHF
CDR3nt: TGTGCCAGCAGTTTTGTACTAGCAGGCAATCAGCCCCAGCATTTT

abundance: .
j_gene: TRBJ2-1
v_gene: TRBV18
len: 15
d_gene: .
CDR3aa: CASSPDTGRYNEQFF
CDR3nt: TGTGCCAGCTCACCCGACACCGGAAGGTACAATGAGCAGTTCTTC

abundance: once
j_gene: TRBJ1-1
v_gene: TRBV6-5
len: 14
d_gene: .
CDR3aa: CASSDQWSGSEAFF
CDR3nt: TGTGCCAGCAGTGATCAGTGGTCGGGAAGCGAAGCTTTCTTT

abundance: .
j_gene: TRBJ2-3
v_gene: TRBV10-3
len: 15
d_gene: TRBD2
CDR3aa: CAISGASGSTDTQYF
CDR3nt: TGTGCCATCAGTGGGGCTAGCGGGAGCACAGATACGCAGTATTTT

abundance: .
j_gene: TRBJ2-5
v_gene: TRBV2
len: 18
d_gene: .
CDR3aa: CASSGFGLAEASQETQYF
CDR3nt: TGTGCCAGCAGCGGTTTTGGTCTGGCAGAGGCCTCACAAGAGACCCAGTACTTC

abundance: .
j_gene: TRBJ1-6
v_gene: TRBV14
len: 15
d_gene: TRBD1
CDR3aa: CASSVSRTGNSPLHF
CDR3nt: TGTGCCAGCAGCGTGTCGCGGACAGGCAATTCACCCCTCCACTTT

abundance: few
j_gene: TRBJ2-2
v_gene: TRBV5-1
len: 15
d_gene: TRBD1
CDR3aa: CASRAWDRPTGELFF
CDR3nt: TGCGCCAGCAGAGCTTGGGACAGACCCACCGGGGAGCTGTTTTTT

abundance: .
j_gene: TRBJ1-5
v_gene: TRBV29-1
len: 13
d_gene: .
CDR3aa: CSVQGPSNQPQHF
CDR3nt: TGCAGCGTACAGGGACCGAGCAATCAGCCCCAGCATTTT

abundance: .
j_gene: TRBJ1-1
v_gene: TRBV2
len: 12
d_gene: .
CDR3aa: CASGQKNTEAFF
CDR3nt: TGTGCCAGTGGACAGAAAAACACTGAAGCTTTCTTT

abundance: few
j_gene: TRBJ1-5
v_gene: TRBV27
len: 15
d_gene: .
CDR3aa: CASSLFSGLDQPQHF
CDR3nt: TGTGCCAGCAGTTTATTTTCGGGGTTGGATCAGCCCCAGCATTTT

abundance: once
j_gene: TRBJ2-2
v_gene: TRBV7-3
len: 16
d_gene: TRBD1
CDR3aa: CASSLGGQGASGELFF
CDR3nt: TGTGCCAGCAGCTTAGGGGGACAGGGGGCTTCCGGGGAGCTGTTTTTT

abundance: .
j_gene: TRBJ1-1
v_gene: TRBV13
len: 17
d_gene: .
CDR3aa: CASSLYAQGPRNTEAFF
CDR3nt: TGTGCCAGCAGCTTATACGCCCAGGGGCCGAGGAACACTGAAGCTTTCTTT

abundance: .
j_gene: TRBJ2-3
v_gene: TRBV5-6
len: 18
d_gene: TRBD2
CDR3aa: CASRAGLAAGLSTDTQYF
CDR3nt: TGTGCCAGCAGGGCGGGACTAGCGGCAGGGCTTAGCACAGATACGCAGTATTTT

abundance: .
j_gene: TRBJ2-6
v_gene: TRBV23-1
len: 21
d_gene: .
CDR3aa: CASSHLSVADNSYSGANVLTF
CDR3nt: TGCGCCAGCAGTCACCTTTCAGTTGCGGACAACTCTTACTCTGGGGCCAACGTCCTGACTTTC

abundance: .
j_gene: TRBJ2-5
v_gene: TRBV29-1
len: 12
d_gene: .
CDR3aa: CSAAPSQETQYF
CDR3nt: TGCAGCGCAGCGCCTTCCCAAGAGACCCAGTACTTC

abundance: .
j_gene: TRBJ2-5
v_gene: TRBV9
len: 17
d_gene: TRBD2
CDR3aa: CASSTGKTSGEGETQYF
CDR3nt: TGTGCCAGCAGCACCGGAAAGACTAGCGGGGAGGGAGAGACCCAGTACTTC

abundance: .
j_gene: TRBJ1-1
v_gene: TRBV4-1
len: 18
d_gene: TRBD1
CDR3aa: CASSRETGLPSVNTEAFF
CDR3nt: TGCGCCAGCAGCCGAGAGACAGGGCTCCCGAGCGTGAACACTGAAGCTTTCTTT

abundance: few
j_gene: TRBJ2-6
v_gene: TRBV5-6
len: 17
d_gene: TRBD1
CDR3aa: CASSLAGGASGANVLTF
CDR3nt: TGTGCCAGCAGCTTGGCAGGGGGCGCGTCTGGGGCCAACGTCCTGACTTTC

abundance: few
j_gene: TRBJ1-2
v_gene: TRBV1
len: 17
d_gene: .
CDR3aa: CTSSQRDRESLNYGYTF
CDR3nt: TGCACCAGCAGCCAAAGGGACAGGGAGTCCCTTAACTATGGCTACACCTTC

abundance: .
j_gene: TRBJ1-6
v_gene: TRBV5-1
len: 15
d_gene: TRBD1
CDR3aa: CASSRATGQNSPLHF
CDR3nt: TGCGCCAGCAGCCGAGCGACAGGGCAGAATTCACCCCTCCACTTT

abundance: .
j_gene: TRBJ1-2
v_gene: TRBV27
len: 14
d_gene: TRBD1
CDR3aa: CASSLTQGAYGYTF
CDR3nt: TGTGCCAGCAGTTTGACGCAGGGGGCCTATGGCTACACCTTC

abundance: .
j_gene: TRBJ1-5
v_gene: TRBV15
len: 15
d_gene: TRBD1
CDR3aa: CATSRGGTGGQPQHF
CDR3nt: TGTGCCACCAGCAGAGGGGGGACAGGGGGTCAGCCCCAGCATTTT

abundance: .
j_gene: TRBJ2-3
v_gene: TRBV5-8
len: 17
d_gene: TRBD1
CDR3aa: CASSLTGTGSVTDTQYF
CDR3nt: TGTGCCAGCAGCTTGACCGGGACAGGGAGCGTCACAGATACGCAGTATTTT

abundance: few
j_gene: TRBJ1-2
v_gene: TRBV6-5
len: 12
d_gene: .
CDR3aa: CASSGSNYGYTF
CDR3nt: TGTGCCAGCAGTGGCTCCAACTATGGCTACACCTTC

abundance: .
j_gene: TRBJ1-1
v_gene: TRBV5-6
len: 13
d_gene: .
CDR3aa: CASSRRENTEAFF
CDR3nt: TGTGCCAGCAGCCGCCGGGAGAACACTGAAGCTTTCTTT

abundance: .
j_gene: TRBJ1-2
v_gene: TRBV4-1
len: 20
d_gene: TRBD1
CDR3aa: CASSQRGLPGEEYRGYGYTF
CDR3nt: TGCGCCAGCAGCCAAAGGGGGCTCCCAGGGGAGGAGTATCGTGGCTATGGCTACACCTTC

abundance: .
j_gene: TRBJ1-4
v_gene: TRBV7-2
len: 15
d_gene: TRBD1
CDR3aa: CASSLGGTGSEKLFF
CDR3nt: TGTGCCAGCAGCTTAGGAGGGACAGGGAGTGAAAAACTGTTTTTT

abundance: .
j_gene: TRBJ1-2
v_gene: TRBV5-4
len: 15
d_gene: TRBD1
CDR3aa: CASSFWTGTVAGYTF
CDR3nt: TGTGCCAGCAGCTTCTGGACCGGGACAGTAGCTGGCTACACCTTC

abundance: .
j_gene: TRBJ2-5
v_gene: TRBV7-3
len: 15
d_gene: TRBD2
CDR3aa: CASSLGTSGQETQYF
CDR3nt: TGTGCCAGCAGCCTAGGCACTAGCGGCCAAGAGACCCAGTACTTC

abundance: .
j_gene: TRBJ1-3
v_gene: TRBV5-1
len: 13
d_gene: .
CDR3aa: CASSSGSGNTIYF
CDR3nt: TGCGCCAGCAGCTCAGGGTCTGGAAACACCATATATTTT

abundance: .
j_gene: TRBJ2-7
v_gene: TRBV7-9
len: 13
d_gene: .
CDR3aa: CASSSPGVYEQYF
CDR3nt: TGTGCCAGCAGTTCTCCGGGGGTGTACGAGCAGTACTTC

abundance: once
j_gene: TRBJ1-2
v_gene: TRBV11-2
len: 15
d_gene: TRBD1
CDR3aa: CASSPGGRTGYGYTF
CDR3nt: TGTGCCAGCAGCCCTGGGGGGCGGACAGGGTATGGCTACACCTTC

abundance: .
j_gene: TRBJ1-2
v_gene: TRBV6-1
len: 15
d_gene: TRBD1
CDR3aa: CASSVPGQGLYGYTF
CDR3nt: TGTGCCAGCAGTGTCCCGGGACAGGGGCTCTATGGCTACACCTTC

abundance: .
j_gene: TRBJ2-5
v_gene: TRBV7-9
len: 14
d_gene: TRBD2
CDR3aa: CASRGTSSGGTQYF
CDR3nt: TGTGCCAGCAGAGGGACTAGCTCCGGAGGGACCCAGTACTTC

abundance: .
j_gene: TRBJ1-2
v_gene: TRBV19
len: 11
d_gene: .
CDR3aa: CACGPDYGYTF
CDR3nt: TGTGCGTGTGGCCCAGACTATGGCTACACCTTC

abundance: .
j_gene: TRBJ2-1
v_gene: TRBV5-1
len: 12
d_gene: .
CDR3aa: CASTTNGNEQFF
CDR3nt: TGCGCCAGCACCACTAACGGCAATGAGCAGTTCTTC

abundance: .
j_gene: TRBJ1-6
v_gene: TRBV6-6
len: 12
d_gene: .
CDR3aa: CASTTVNSPLHF
CDR3nt: TGTGCCAGCACGACAGTAAATTCACCCCTCCACTTT

abundance: .
j_gene: TRBJ2-3
v_gene: TRBV18
len: 16
d_gene: .
CDR3aa: CASSTRGGPSTDTQYF
CDR3nt: TGTGCCAGCTCAACAAGGGGGGGACCTAGCACAGATACGCAGTATTTT

abundance: .
j_gene: TRBJ1-2
v_gene: TRBV7-9
len: 14
d_gene: TRBD1
CDR3aa: CASSQGTGNYGYTF
CDR3nt: TGTGCCAGCAGCCAAGGGACAGGGAACTATGGCTACACCTTC

abundance: .
j_gene: TRBJ2-1
v_gene: TRBV19
len: 14
d_gene: TRBD1
CDR3aa: CASNPGQGYNEQFF
CDR3nt: TGTGCCAGTAACCCGGGACAGGGGTACAATGAGCAGTTCTTC

abundance: .
j_gene: TRBJ1-4
v_gene: TRBV19
len: 14
d_gene: .
CDR3aa: CASSFRGPNEKLFF
CDR3nt: TGTGCCAGTAGTTTCAGGGGACCTAATGAAAAACTGTTTTTT